Below, 8 T cell receptor beta chains from the same sample are listed, as sequenced in a study of identical twins. TCRdb reprocessed the 5' RACE reads with MiXCR, giving one entry per CDR3 protein. The sample has approximately 230,000 distinct CDR3 sequences, over 5% seen once. In addition, the sample was reused for a study of T cells expressing NK-cell markers.

The sequenced sample consisted of CD8+ T cells sorted from blood. The receptors here all came from a young woman in good health.

This clonotype was seen repeatedly, ten times or more. The chain carries TRBV18 and TRBJ2-5, with D unresolved. The V end lost 2 bases, the J end lost 5 bases, and 18 bases lay between the germline ends. Germline lookup yields CDR1 KGHSH and CDR2 LQKENI. This CDR3 comprises 16 residues. The CDR3 DNA sequence: TGTGCCAGCTCACCAAGCCCGCTGCCAGGTGGGGAGACCCAGTACTTC. Amino acids: CASSPSPLPGGETQYF.

This clonotype was counted many times. The chain couples TRBV25-1 to TRBJ2-3, with D possibly being TRBD1 or TRBD2 (5 bases each). The V gene's germline CDR1 is MGHDK and CDR2 SYGVNS. The CDR3 runs to 13 residues. V was pared by 4 bases and J by 5 bases, with 10 bases between. CDR3 DNA: TGTGCCAGCAGTGTCGGGACCGGAGATACGCAGTATTTT. Translation gives CASSVGTGDTQYF.

In this sample, this clonotype turned up a few times. This sequence joins TRBV4-1 and TRBJ2-5, with 8 bases that match TRBD1. The CDR3 spans 14 residues. V lost 5 bases, J lost 5 bases, and 7 bases stayed unmatched. Germline CDR1 and CDR2: MGHRA and YSYEKL. CDR3 loop: CASSITTGVETQYF. CDR3 bases: TGCGCCAGCAGCATAACGACAGGGGTTGAGACCCAGTACTTC.

In its sample, this clonotype was seen a few times. This chain links TRBV7-9 with TRBJ2-2; tentative D call: TRBD2 (6 bases). Per the germline V gene, CDR1 is SEHNR and CDR2 is FQNEAQ (reference sequence). V was clipped by 5 bases and J by 6 bases, with 16 bases between them. This CDR3 is built from 15 residues. The CDR3 region has the DNA TGTGCCAGCAGCCTCGGACTACTTAACGCCGGGGAGCTGTTTTTT. Translating gives CASSLGLLNAGELFF. The whole variable domain, filled in from reference TRBV7-9 and TRBJ2-2, reads DTGVSQNPRHKITKRGQNVTFRCDPISEHNRLYWYRQTLGQGPEFLTYFQNEAQLEKSRLLSDRFSAERPKGSFSTLEIQRTEQGDSAMYLCASSLGLLNAGELFFGEGSRLTVL.

The chain couples TRBV11-2 to TRBJ2-3; 7 nucleotides align to TRBD2. Trimming cost V 1 base and J 4 bases; bases outside gene matches: 14. This CDR3 has 18 residues. Looked up from germline, CDR1 is SGHAT and CDR2 is FQNNGV. This CDR3 is CASSLVLGGPSGADTQYF. In DNA form, the CDR3 reads TGTGCCAGCAGCTTAGTTCTGGGAGGGCCCTCGGGAGCAGATACGCAGTATTTT.

The sample holds a few counts of this clonotype. The chain links TRBV9 to TRBJ1-2; 7 bases fit TRBD1. CDR3 length: 16 amino acids. With 3 bases clipped from V and 0 bases from J, the junction kept 8 bases outside the gene matches. Germline CDR1 and CDR2: SGDLS and YYNGEE. The DNA for the CDR3 is TGTGCCAGCAGCGCGCAGGACAGGAAAGCTAACTATGGCTACACCTTC. Protein sequence: CASSAQDRKANYGYTF. Variable domain in full (rest from reference TRBV9 and TRBJ1-2): DSGVTQTPKHLITATGQRVTLRCSPRSGDLSVYWYQQSLDQGLQFLIQYYNGEERAKGNILERFSAQQFPDLHSELNLSSLELGDSALYFCASSAQDRKANYGYTFGSGTRLTVV.

This clonotype was seen repeatedly, ten times or more. The chain recombines TRBV13 with TRBJ1-2, with TRBD1 matching over 8 bases. This CDR3 has 13 residues. Germline values: CDR1 PRHDT, CDR2 FYEKMQ (reference sequence). V gave up 5 bases and J gave up 2 bases; unmatched junction bases: 1. Here the CDR3 DNA reads TGTGCCAGCAGCCGGGACAGGAACTATGGCTACACCTTC. Translated, it gives CASSRDRNYGYTF.

This clonotype has ten or more counts. The V call is TRBV12-3 or TRBV12-4, the J call TRBJ2-1; D perhaps matches TRBD2 (7 bases). V was pared by 1 base and J by 7 bases, with 11 bases between. This CDR3 contains 14 residues. The CDR3 DNA is TGTGCCAGCAGTTTAGGGCGGGGGCGGAATGAGCAGTTCTTC. It is translated as CASSLGRGRNEQFF.